Listed below are T cell receptor beta chains from one sample, sequenced in a study of T cells in Graves' hyperthyroidism and ophthalmopathy. TCRdb re-analysed the multiplex PCR reads in MiXCR, keeping a single row per CDR3 protein. The sample contains about 700,000 distinct CDR3 sequences, around 13% of which appear only once. The source material was blood. The receptors here all came from a woman between 18 and 30 years old with Graves' hyperthyroidism. Each CDR3 is given with its conserved first and last residue. The order of the fields is J gene, V gene, clone size, D gene, CDR3 DNA, CDR3 protein. D genes are given only for firm matches. Size is stated for part of the rows, as once, few or many counts, or as a class when the clone is expanded.

TRBJ2-7	TRBV4-1	-	-	TGCGCCAGCAGCCAAGAATGGCCTGACGAGTACGAGCAGTACTTC	CASSQEWPDEYEQYF
TRBJ2-2	TRBV7-8	-	TRBD2	TGTGCCAGCAGCTCTACCCGGACTAGCGGGAGAACCGGGGAGCTGTTTTTT	CASSSTRTSGRTGELFF
TRBJ2-5	TRBV5-1	-	TRBD2	TGCGCCAGCAGCCCCGGGGGGGGTAACCCCGGGGCCCAGTACTTC	CASSPGGGNPGAQYF
TRBJ1-2	TRBV6-1	-	-	TGTGCCAGCAGTGAATGGAAAGGCGGTGGCTACACCTTC	CASSEWKGGGYTF
TRBJ2-7	TRBV29-1	-	-	TGCAGCGTTGGGACCGGAGGGGAGCAGTACTTC	CSVGTGGEQYF
TRBJ2-1	TRBV6-1	many	TRBD2	TGTGCCAGCAGTAGAGGGACTAGCGGCCGCTCCTACAATGAGCAGTTCTTC	CASSRGTSGRSYNEQFF
TRBJ1-6	TRBV30	few	-	TGTGCCTGGAGAAGGGAGGGGACGTGGGCCCTCCACTTT	CAWRREGTWALHF
TRBJ2-7	TRBV6-1	-	TRBD2	TGTGCCAGCAGGGTTAGGATTACGGGAGGGGTGGTTGACGAGCAGTACTTC	CASRVRITGGVVDEQYF
TRBJ2-7	TRBV9	many	TRBD2	TGTGCCAGCAGCCCAGAAACCGGGACTATATACGAGCAGTACTTC	CASSPETGTIYEQYF
TRBJ1-6	TRBV2	few	-	TGTGCCAGGCAGACCGCTGATACCAATTCACCCCTCCACTTT	CARQTADTNSPLHF
TRBJ2-7	TRBV20-1	many	-	TGCAGTGCTAGAAGGCCAGCAGGAGGGTCCTACGAGCAGTACTTC	CSARRPAGGSYEQYF
TRBJ1-6	TRBV6-1	-	-	TGTGCCAGCAGTGTTGGGGTCAAATCACCCCTCCACTTT	CASSVGVKSPLHF
TRBJ2-1	TRBV2	-	-	TGTGCCAGGAAAGAGGCTTATGAGCAGTTCTTC	CARKEAYEQFF
TRBJ2-1	TRBV12-5	many	-	TGTGCTAGTGGCCGGGCTCCTAGCGCAGAGCAGTTCTTC	CASGRAPSAEQFF
TRBJ2-3	TRBV11-3	many	TRBD2	TGTGCCAGCAGCCCCCGGGGGGATTTCGACACAGATACGCAGTATTTT	CASSPRGDFDTDTQYF
TRBJ1-4	TRBV4-3	-	-	TGCGCCAGCAGCCGAGGGGAGGGAACTAATGAAAAACTGTTTTTT	CASSRGEGTNEKLFF
TRBJ2-7	TRBV3-1	many	-	TGTGCCAGCAGCCAAGAGACCCGCCAGCGGCAGTACTTC	CASSQETRQRQYF
TRBJ2-5	TRBV7-3	many	-	TGTGCCAGCAGCTTAACCGGGGGGACCCAGTACTTC	CASSLTGGTQYF